This T cell receptor (beta chain) is drawn from a study of cytomegalovirus exposure and HLA in healthy donors. This PCR relied on a set of 60 Vbeta primers and 13 Jbeta primers. This table comes from immunoSEQ multiplex PCR, and its TCRdb copy is limited to in-frame clones, with some not included. The table has approximately 300,000 clones, approximately 85% seen once. Whole-study results and caveats: Donor immune exposure was known only as CMV serostatus. Common viral pathogens were later found to be apparently linked to several of the most significant clusters.

With regard to this clone: Antigen: not known.

This sequence originates from a woman in her 40s in good health and CMV-seropositive. The sample comprised PBMCs.

The CDR3 bases are TGTGCCAGCAGTTGGTCGGGAGGGCCGTCTCCTGGCGAGCAGTACTTC. Protein: CASSWSGGPSPGEQYF. The chain carries TRBV6-6 and TRBJ2-7; TRBD2 matches 8 bases. Germline loops: CDR1 MNHNY, CDR2 SVGAGI (reference sequence). V lost 4 bases to trimming and J lost 6 bases; unmatched junction nucleotides: 14. The CDR3 covers 16 residues.